This T cell receptor (beta chain) was sequenced for a study of T cell responses to AZD1222 COVID-19 vaccine. Looking at the study overall: Second-dose recipients at about 4 or about 12 weeks were treated as one pooled group. Whole-study findings and limits: Donors were largely white British and mainly female; clonal diversity was possibly underestimated. After two AZD1222 doses, spike-specific TCR breadth and depth rose versus day 0.

This CDR3 region has 15 residues. Germline CDR1 is LNHNV and CDR2 is YYDKDF (reference sequence). Trimming cost V 0 bases and J 4 bases, with 12 bases left between them. Comments on this clone: The antigen is undetermined.

The assay was immunoSEQ multiplex PCR, and TCRdb's table has in-frame clones only and misses some. The table has around 85,000 clones, roughly 85% seen once; the top ten hold approximately 6%. This material consisted of peripheral blood, taken on day 0 of AZD1222 vaccination. The TCR sequence derives from an adult in good health. This chain uses TRBV15 with TRBJ1-1; D may be TRBD1 (5 bases). CDR3 DNA sequence: TGTGCCACCAGCAGAGACCAGGTGGGGGGCACTGAAGCTTTCTTT. Amino acid sequence: CATSRDQVGGTEAFF.